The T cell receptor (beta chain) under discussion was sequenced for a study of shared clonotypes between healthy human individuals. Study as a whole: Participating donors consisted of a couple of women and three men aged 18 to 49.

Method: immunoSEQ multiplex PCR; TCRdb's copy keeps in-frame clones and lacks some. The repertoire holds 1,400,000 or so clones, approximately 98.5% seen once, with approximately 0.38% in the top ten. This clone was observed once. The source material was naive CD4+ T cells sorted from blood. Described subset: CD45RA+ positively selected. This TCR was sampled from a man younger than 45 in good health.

The chain's CDR3 is CASSATGGTNEKLFF. In DNA, the CDR3 is TGCGCCAGCAGCGCCACGGGGGGAACTAATGAAAAACTGTTTTTT. V gene TRBV5-1 combines with J gene TRBJ1-4; D perhaps matches TRBD1 (5 bases). Trimming removed 4 bases at V and 1 base at J, with 11 bases between. The CDR3 sequence is 15 residues long. The germline CDR1 and CDR2 sequences are SGHRS and YFSETQ.